The clone carrying this T cell receptor (beta chain) was picked up many times. Its antigen is undetermined. As to time point: blood at routine non-recurrence follow-up after resection. Tumor, nontumor lung or frozen PBMC supplied whole RNA that was sequenced unsorted. The data are from a study of spatial heterogeneity in lung cancer. Background on the study: Patients with untreated early-stage non-small cell lung cancer, numbering around 72, were the donors. Raw sequencing reads included, on average, more than 9.5 appearances of each unique TCR and UMI combination. Whole-study findings and limits: Resection blood, more than follow-up blood, showed ubiquitous expanded tumor TCRs.

TCRdb fed the 5' RACE reads into MiXCR, producing one record per CDR3 protein. There are more than 25,000 distinct CDR3 sequences in the sample; around 6% occur only once, and 20% to 25% lies in the top ten. This CDR3 has 14 amino acids. V was trimmed by 7 bases and J by 0 bases, leaving 10 bases between them. Germline V gene sequence: CDR1 ENHRY, CDR2 SYGVKD. Material: PBMCs, obtained at follow-up. The chain uses TRBV10-3 and TRBJ2-1; D uncertain. The receptor's source is a male donor with early-stage non-small cell lung cancer. The CDR3 here is CAIKFAASYNEQFF. Written as DNA, the CDR3 is TGTGCCATCAAATTCGCTGCCTCCTACAATGAGCAGTTCTTC.